The rows below give T cell receptor beta chains drawn from one sample of a study of T cells after yellow fever vaccination. TCRdb reprocessed the 5' RACE reads with MiXCR, giving one entry per CDR3 protein. This sample has roughly 63,000 distinct CDR3 sequences, with roughly 7.3% found just once. Sequencing was performed on CD8+ T cells sorted from PBMCs, taken 15 days after the yellow fever booster vaccination. Receptors originate from a man aged 30-40 years who received the YFV17D yellow fever vaccine. Both conserved end residues are part of each CDR3. D genes are given only for firm matches. Not every row has a clone size; where given, it reads once, few, many or a size class.

size: many
J: TRBJ1-1
V: TRBV18
length: 12
D: NA
CDR3: CASSPEYNEAFF
DNA: TGTGCCAGCTCACCCGAGTATAATGAAGCTTTCTTT

size: many
J: TRBJ2-1
V: TRBV11-2
length: 18
D: TRBD2
CDR3: CASSLVTPPLAGEGEQFF
DNA: TGTGCCAGCAGCTTAGTCACTCCCCCACTAGCGGGAGAAGGTGAGCAGTTCTTC

size: many
J: TRBJ2-7
V: TRBV9
length: 14
D: NA
CDR3: CASSVAGELHEQYF
DNA: TGTGCCAGCAGCGTAGCTGGGGAACTCCACGAGCAGTACTTC

size: many
J: TRBJ2-7
V: TRBV27
length: 13
D: NA
CDR3: CASSPQGMGEQYF
DNA: TGTGCCAGCTCACCGCAGGGTATGGGCGAGCAGTACTTC

size: many
J: TRBJ2-1
V: TRBV12-3/TRBV12-4
length: 13
D: NA
CDR3: CASGGLNNEEQFF
DNA: TGTGCCAGCGGGGGGCTCAACAATGAGGAGCAGTTCTTC

size: many
J: TRBJ2-7
V: TRBV27
length: 13
D: TRBD1
CDR3: CASSFGTGYEQYF
DNA: TGTGCCAGCAGTTTCGGGACAGGGTACGAGCAGTACTTC

size: few
J: TRBJ2-1
V: TRBV9
length: 15
D: TRBD2
CDR3: CASSPRTSGSGEQFF
DNA: TGTGCCAGCAGCCCCCGGACTAGCGGGAGCGGAGAGCAGTTCTTC

size: few
J: TRBJ2-7
V: TRBV12-3/TRBV12-4
length: 13
D: TRBD2
CDR3: CASKVAGSYEQYF
DNA: TGTGCCAGCAAGGTAGCGGGGTCTTACGAGCAGTACTTC

size: many
J: TRBJ2-3
V: TRBV28
length: 15
D: TRBD2
CDR3: CASSSAGGHTDTQYF
DNA: TGTGCCAGCAGTTCAGCGGGGGGACACACAGATACGCAGTATTTT

size: many
J: TRBJ2-1
V: TRBV4-3
length: 16
D: TRBD1
CDR3: CASSQAPQGVYNEQFF
DNA: TGCGCCAGCAGCCAAGCACCGCAGGGGGTATACAATGAGCAGTTCTTC

size: many
J: TRBJ1-5
V: TRBV5-1
length: 14
D: NA
CDR3: CASSEGGGDQPQHF
DNA: TGCGCCAGCAGCGAAGGGGGAGGGGATCAGCCCCAGCATTTT

size: many
J: TRBJ2-1
V: TRBV7-8
length: 17
D: TRBD2
CDR3: CASNHRAGDPSHNEQFF
DNA: TGTGCCAGCAACCACCGGGCGGGAGACCCCTCACACAATGAGCAGTTCTTC

size: many
J: TRBJ2-3
V: TRBV5-1
length: 17
D: TRBD2
CDR3: CASSPLPSGSESDTQYF
DNA: TGCGCCAGCAGCCCGCTTCCTAGCGGGAGTGAGTCAGATACGCAGTATTTT

size: many
J: TRBJ2-7
V: TRBV7-2
length: 15
D: TRBD1
CDR3: CASSLEGQGAYEQYF
DNA: TGTGCCAGCAGCTTAGAGGGACAGGGGGCCTACGAGCAGTACTTC

size: many
J: TRBJ2-7
V: TRBV15
length: 16
D: TRBD1
CDR3: CATSRDTVQGGYEQYF
DNA: TGTGCCACCAGCAGAGATACTGTACAGGGGGGATACGAGCAGTACTTC

size: many
J: TRBJ2-7
V: TRBV14
length: 14
D: NA
CDR3: CASSQVNRVDEQYF
DNA: TGTGCCAGCAGCCAAGTAAACAGGGTAGACGAGCAGTACTTC

size: many
J: TRBJ2-2
V: TRBV6-2/TRBV6-3
length: 15
D: NA
CDR3: CASSYRLASTGELFF
DNA: TGTGCCAGCAGTTATAGGCTAGCGAGCACCGGGGAGCTGTTTTTT

size: many
J: TRBJ2-4
V: TRBV11-2
length: 20
D: TRBD1
CDR3: CASSLETGSLGVGIGNIQYF
DNA: TGTGCCAGCAGCTTAGAGACAGGGTCCCTCGGGGTCGGTATTGGGAACATTCAGTACTTC

size: many
J: TRBJ2-6
V: TRBV12-3/TRBV12-4
length: 17
D: TRBD1
CDR3: CASSSGQVTSGANVLTF
DNA: TGTGCCAGCAGCTCCGGACAGGTGACCTCTGGGGCCAACGTCCTGACTTTC

size: many
J: TRBJ2-7
V: TRBV28
length: 11
D: NA
CDR3: CASSHRDEQYF
DNA: TGTGCCAGCAGTCACCGGGACGAGCAGTACTTC

size: many
J: TRBJ2-7
V: TRBV12-3/TRBV12-4
length: 13
D: NA
CDR3: CASRPSGYNEQYF
DNA: TGTGCCAGCCGCCCCAGCGGGTATAACGAGCAGTACTTC

size: many
J: TRBJ1-2
V: TRBV12-3/TRBV12-4
length: 15
D: TRBD1
CDR3: CASSFDSTGSYGYTF
DNA: TGTGCCAGCAGTTTTGACTCGACAGGGTCCTATGGCTACACCTTC

size: many
J: TRBJ2-7
V: TRBV19
length: 14
D: NA
CDR3: CASRVAGASYEQYF
DNA: TGTGCCAGTAGGGTCGCGGGGGCTTCGTACGAGCAGTACTTC

size: many
J: TRBJ2-5
V: TRBV14
length: 13
D: NA
CDR3: CASSQDLWETQYF
DNA: TGTGCCAGCAGCCAAGATCTGTGGGAGACCCAGTACTTC

size: many
J: TRBJ2-1
V: TRBV9
length: 14
D: TRBD2
CDR3: CASSVVGLDDEQFF
DNA: TGTGCCAGCAGCGTAGTGGGACTAGACGATGAGCAGTTCTTC

size: large
J: TRBJ1-1
V: TRBV5-5
length: 11
D: NA
CDR3: CASSLPGEAFF
DNA: TGTGCCAGCAGCTTGCCGGGTGAAGCTTTCTTT

size: many
J: TRBJ2-5
V: TRBV12-3/TRBV12-4
length: 15
D: NA
CDR3: CASSGGTDYQETQYF
DNA: TGTGCCAGCAGTGGAGGGACAGACTATCAAGAGACCCAGTACTTC

size: many
J: TRBJ2-1
V: TRBV12-3/TRBV12-4
length: 13
D: TRBD1
CDR3: CASRTGNYNEQFF
DNA: TGTGCCAGCAGGACAGGGAACTACAATGAGCAGTTCTTC

size: NA
J: TRBJ2-1
V: TRBV13
length: 15
D: TRBD1
CDR3: CASSPRDRSYNEQFF
DNA: TGTGCCAGCAGCCCCCGGGACAGGAGTTACAATGAGCAGTTCTTC

size: many
J: TRBJ2-1
V: TRBV3-1
length: 14
D: TRBD1
CDR3: CASSQVDGDRWQFF
DNA: TGTGCCAGCAGCCAAGTAGACGGGGACAGGTGGCAGTTCTTC

size: many
J: TRBJ2-2
V: TRBV12-3/TRBV12-4
length: 17
D: NA
CDR3: CASSNDKAYANTGELFF
DNA: TGTGCCAGCAGTAACGACAAGGCATACGCGAACACCGGGGAGCTGTTTTTT

size: many
J: TRBJ2-1
V: TRBV27
length: 14
D: TRBD2
CDR3: CASSLAGGLSEQFF
DNA: TGTGCCAGCAGTTTAGCGGGAGGGCTTAGTGAGCAGTTCTTC